Presented here are 5 T cell receptor beta chains from one specimen sequenced in a study of cytomegalovirus exposure and HLA in healthy donors. PCR employed 60 Vbeta and 13 Jbeta primers. Assay used: immunoSEQ multiplex PCR; TCRdb lists only in-frame clones, some missing. The repertoire has 150,000 or so clones, approximately 70% of them found once; the top ten carry 1.5% to 2%. Sequencing input: PBMCs. These receptor sequences come from a woman aged 18-29 years in good health and CMV-seronegative.

The genes are TRBV7-9 and TRBJ2-7; TRBD1 might be the D (6 bases). Germline CDR1 reads SEHNR; CDR2 reads FQNEAQ (reference sequence). The V end was cut by 4 bases, the J end by 5 bases, with 15 bases between. The CDR3 is 14 residues long. For the CDR3, the DNA is TGTGCCAGCAGCTGGGCGGACAGTCAGGACGAGCAGTACTTC. Protein sequence: CASSWADSQDEQYF.

V and J are TRBV6-4 and TRBJ2-1; 10 bases are a match to TRBD2. V was pared by 4 bases and J by 1 base, with 10 bases of the junction left unmatched. CDR1 and CDR2 from the germline V gene are MRHNA and SNTAGT. This CDR3 contains 18 residues. DNA for the CDR3: TGTGCCAGCAGTGGTTCAGGCCTAGCGGGAGTATCCTACAATGAGCAGTTCTTC. This codes for CASSGSGLAGVSYNEQFF.

This clone was seen a single time. This rearrangement joins TRBV10-3 to TRBJ1-2; D not resolved. Trimming pared 8 bases from V and 3 bases from J, leaving 10 bases between. Germline CDR1 ENHRY, CDR2 SYGVKD. This CDR3 comprises 12 residues. DNA of the CDR3: TGTGCCATCGCGGGAAGGGACTATGGCTACACCTTC. Translation: CAIAGRDYGYTF.

In this sample, this clone turned up a few times. The CDR3 sequence is CASSGDGWTEAFF. The CDR3 nucleotides are TGTGCCAGCTCAGGGGACGGGTGGACTGAAGCTTTCTTT. The rearrangement joins TRBV27 to TRBJ1-1; D may be TRBD1 (6 bases). Trimming removed 8 bases at V and 5 bases at J, with 15 bases between. Germline V gene sequence: CDR1 MNHEY, CDR2 SMNVEV (reference sequence). This CDR3 has 13 amino acids.

The chain joins TRBV7-2 to TRBJ1-6, with D unresolved. This CDR3 is built from 16 residues. The germline gives CDR1 SGHTA, CDR2 FQGNSA. Trimming removed 4 bases at V and 7 bases at J, with 17 bases between. The CDR3 loop is CASSSRGTERNSPLHF. The CDR3 DNA follows: TGTGCCAGCAGCTCCCGGGGAACAGAGCGGAATTCACCCCTCCACTTT.